The 3 T cell receptor beta chains given below trace back to one sample, sequenced in a study of blood T cell repertoires in COVID-19. Using immunoSEQ multiplex PCR, the repertoire was profiled, and TCRdb retains in-frame clones only, with some absent. Of about 160,000 clones in the sample, 75% to 90% were seen once. Sequencing was done on a sample of PBMCs or T cells enriched from blood (not recorded which). The receptors originated from a woman in her sixties who had recovered from COVID-19.

The chain joins TRBV7-8 to TRBJ2-6; 8 bases fit TRBD1. The V gene end was trimmed by 3 bases and the J gene end by 0 bases; junction bases not matched to a gene: 7. Germline CDR1 and CDR2: SGHVS and FQNEAQ. This CDR3 contains 18 residues. The CDR3: CASSLGQVTSSGANVLTF. The CDR3 bases are TGTGCCAGCAGCTTGGGACAGGTTACCTCCTCTGGGGCCAACGTCCTGACTTTC. The full variable domain, rest sourced from reference TRBV7-8 and TRBJ2-6, is GAGVSQSPRYKVAKRGQDVALRCDPISGHVSLFWYQQALGQGPEFLTYFQNEAQLDKSGLPSDRFFAERPEGSVSTLKIQRTQQEDSAVYLCASSLGQVTSSGANVLTFGAGSRLTVL.

This clone was seen once. The rearrangement links TRBV7-2 to TRBJ1-5; TRBD1 aligns across 10 bases. The CDR3 is 16 amino acids. Germline CDR1 SGHTA, CDR2 FQGNSA. The J segment lost 3 bases and the V segment lost 5 bases, leaving 7 bases of the junction unmatched. The CDR3 is CASSMGQGRNNQPQHF. The DNA for the CDR3 is TGTGCCAGCAGCATGGGACAGGGGCGTAACAATCAGCCCCAGCATTTT.

This clone was recorded once. The chain joins TRBV6-5 to TRBJ1-2, with D perhaps TRBD1 (6 bases). This CDR3 comprises 13 residues. The V gene lost 6 bases and the J gene lost 8 bases, with 16 bases spanning the gap. The germline V gene encodes CDR1 MNHEY and CDR2 SVGAGI. Here the CDR3 reads CASSKGGLGGYTF. DNA of the CDR3: TGTGCCAGCAGCAAGGGGGGGCTGGGAGGCTACACCTTC.